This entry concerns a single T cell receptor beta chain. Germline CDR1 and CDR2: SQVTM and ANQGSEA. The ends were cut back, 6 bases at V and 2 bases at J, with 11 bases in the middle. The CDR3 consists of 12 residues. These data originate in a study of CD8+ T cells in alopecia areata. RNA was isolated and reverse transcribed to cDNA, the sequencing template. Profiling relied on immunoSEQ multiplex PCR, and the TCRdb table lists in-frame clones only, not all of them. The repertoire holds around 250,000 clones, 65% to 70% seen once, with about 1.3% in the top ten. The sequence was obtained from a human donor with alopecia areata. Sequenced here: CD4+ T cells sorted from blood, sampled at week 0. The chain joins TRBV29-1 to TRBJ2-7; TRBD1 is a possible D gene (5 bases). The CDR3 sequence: CSVPRGPYEQYF. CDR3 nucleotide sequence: TGCAGCGTCCCTAGGGGCCCCTACGAGCAGTACTTC.